These 4 T cell receptor beta chains came from one sample sequenced in a study of glioma-infiltrating T cells after dendritic cell vaccination. Produced via immunoSEQ multiplex PCR; TCRdb's table is partial and in-frame only. Counted here are 65,000 to 80,000 clones, 87% occurring once; the ten biggest clones make up 2% to 2.5%. Noted time point: after dendritic cell vaccination, including at tumor progression/relapse. Material: blood, obtained after dendritic cell vaccination. The receptor source for this set is a human donor with glioblastoma.

This clone was found a few times. The genes are TRBV10-3 and TRBJ2-7; TRBD1 aligns across 12 bases. The germline V gene has CDR1 ENHRY and CDR2 SYGVKD. This CDR3 is 14 amino acids long. With 6 bases clipped from V and 6 bases from J, the junction kept 6 bases outside the gene matches. The CDR3 reads CAIRGDRGLSEQYF. In DNA, the CDR3 is TGTGCCATCAGGGGGGACAGGGGGCTCTCCGAGCAGTACTTC.

The chain recombines TRBV6-1 with TRBJ1-1, with a possible D match to TRBD1 (5 bases). Germline assignment: CDR1 MNHNS and CDR2 SASEGT. This CDR3 region has 14 residues. The germline V and J ends were trimmed by 7 bases and 0 bases, with 12 bases remaining between them. In nucleotides, the CDR3 is TGTGCCAGCATCCCAGGGCCTATGAACACTGAAGCTTTCTTT. Residues: CASIPGPMNTEAFF.

The genes are TRBV7-7 and TRBJ2-5, with D possibly matching TRBD2 (5 bases). CDR1 SSHAT and CDR2 FNYEAQ come from the germline V gene (reference sequence). The CDR3 spans 14 residues. The ends were cut back, 5 bases at V and 7 bases at J, with 17 bases in the middle. CDR3 loop: CASSPLGGDGTQYF. The CDR3 bases are TGTGCCAGCAGCCCTTTAGGAGGTGATGGGACCCAGTACTTC. The full variable domain, rest sourced from reference TRBV7-7 and TRBJ2-5, is GAGVSQSPRYKVTKRGQDVTLRCDPISSHATLYWYQQALGQGPEFLTYFNYEAQPDKSGLPSDRFSAERPEGSISTLTIQRTEQRDSAMYRCASSPLGGDGTQYFGPGTRLLVL.

CDR3 sequence reads: CASSLRAWAEAFF. CDR3 DNA sequence: TGTGCCAGCAGTTTACGCGCCTGGGCGGAAGCTTTCTTT. This chain connects TRBV27 to TRBJ1-1; D is unresolved. CDR3 length: 13 residues. Germline lookup yields CDR1 MNHEY and CDR2 SMNVEV (reference sequence). Deletions cut 2 bases from V and 8 bases from J, with 12 bases between.